The clone carrying this TCR beta chain was counted at least ten times. Its target is unknown. This entry is derived from a study of identical twins. Study results and caveats: The abundant beta clonotypes from cord blood had fewer insertions, and memory repertoires had none of this.

TCRdb processed the 5' RACE reads anew with MiXCR; each CDR3 protein has one entry. This sample has under 350,000 distinct CDR3 sequences, with around 9.7% found just once. These data are also associated with another study on yellow fever vaccine responses in identical twins. That work states: Reportedly, twins' vaccine T cell responses looked partly convergent and partly personalized.

Sequencing input: CD8+ T cells sorted from blood. The receptor's source is a young woman in good health.

The CDR3 nucleotides are TGTGCCAGCAGCGGCTGGACAGGGGAAAATGAAAAACTGTTTTTT. Its translation is CASSGWTGENEKLFF. The gene calls are TRBV7-9 and TRBJ1-4; 9 nucleotides match TRBD1. Germline lookup yields CDR1 SEHNR and CDR2 FQNEAQ (reference sequence). Unmatched junction bases numbered 6, after V lost 5 bases and J lost 5 bases. This CDR3 has 15 amino acids. Looking up the rest from reference TRBV7-9 and TRBJ1-4 gives the full variable domain: DTGVSQNPRHKITKRGQNVTFRCDPISEHNRLYWYRQTLGQGPEFLTYFQNEAQLEKSRLLSDRFSAERPKGSFSTLEIQRTEQGDSAMYLCASSGWTGENEKLFFGSGTQLSVL.